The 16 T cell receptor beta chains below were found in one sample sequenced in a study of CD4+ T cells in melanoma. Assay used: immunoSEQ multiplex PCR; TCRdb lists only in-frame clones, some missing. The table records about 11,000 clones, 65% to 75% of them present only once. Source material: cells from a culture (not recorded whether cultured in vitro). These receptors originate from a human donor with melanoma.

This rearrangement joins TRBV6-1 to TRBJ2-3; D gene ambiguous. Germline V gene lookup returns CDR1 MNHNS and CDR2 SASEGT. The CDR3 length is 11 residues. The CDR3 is CAGSSTDTQYF. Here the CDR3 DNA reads TGTGCGGGCAGTAGCACAGATACGCAGTATTTT.

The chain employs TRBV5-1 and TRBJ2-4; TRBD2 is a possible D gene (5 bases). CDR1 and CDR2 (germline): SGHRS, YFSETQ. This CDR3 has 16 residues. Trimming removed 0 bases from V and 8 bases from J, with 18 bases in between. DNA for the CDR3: TGCGCCAGCAGCTTGGAGGGAGTTAAACCCGGGGACATTCAGTACTTC. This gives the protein CASSLEGVKPGDIQYF.

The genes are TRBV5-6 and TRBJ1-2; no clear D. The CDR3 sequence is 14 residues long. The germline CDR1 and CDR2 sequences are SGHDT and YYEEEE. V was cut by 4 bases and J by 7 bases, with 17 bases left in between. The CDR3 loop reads CASSVRWVGSGYTF. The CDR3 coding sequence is TGTGCCAGCAGCGTACGATGGGTGGGGTCTGGCTACACCTTC.

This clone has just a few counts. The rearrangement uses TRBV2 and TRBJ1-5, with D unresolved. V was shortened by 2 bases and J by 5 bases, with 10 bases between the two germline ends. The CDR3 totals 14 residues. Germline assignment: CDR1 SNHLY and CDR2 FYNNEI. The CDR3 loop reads CASSERPIHQPQHF. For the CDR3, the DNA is TGTGCCAGCAGTGAACGACCTATCCATCAGCCCCAGCATTTT.

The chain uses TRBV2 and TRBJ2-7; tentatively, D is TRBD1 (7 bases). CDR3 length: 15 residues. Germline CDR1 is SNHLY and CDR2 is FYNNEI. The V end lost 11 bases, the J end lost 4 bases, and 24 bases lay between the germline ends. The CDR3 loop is CASQGGVYPRYEQYF. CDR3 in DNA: TGTGCCTCCCAGGGGGGCGTCTACCCAAGGTACGAGCAGTACTTC. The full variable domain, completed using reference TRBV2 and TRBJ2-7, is EPEVTQTPSHQVTQMGQEVILRCVPISNHLYFYWYRQILGQKVEFLVSFYNNEISEKSEIFDDQFSVERPDGSNFTLKIRSTKLEDSAMYFCASQGGVYPRYEQYFGPGTRLTVT.

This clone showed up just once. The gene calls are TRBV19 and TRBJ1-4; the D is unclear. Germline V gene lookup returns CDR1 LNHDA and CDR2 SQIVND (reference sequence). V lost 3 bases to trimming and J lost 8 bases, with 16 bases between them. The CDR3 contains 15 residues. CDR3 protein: CASSIWHTREEKLFF. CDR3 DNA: TGTGCCAGTAGTATCTGGCACACCCGGGAGGAAAAACTGTTTTTT.

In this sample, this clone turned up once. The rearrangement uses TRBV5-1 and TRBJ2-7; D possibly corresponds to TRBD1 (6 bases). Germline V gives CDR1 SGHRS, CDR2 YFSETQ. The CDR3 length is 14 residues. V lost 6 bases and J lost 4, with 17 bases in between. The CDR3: CASKDWTAPYEQYF. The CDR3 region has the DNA TGCGCCAGCAAAGATTGGACAGCACCTTACGAGCAGTACTTC.

The CDR3 here is CASSLTGGPYNEQFF. CDR3 nucleotide sequence: TGTGCCAGCAGCCTTACAGGGGGCCCTTACAATGAGCAGTTCTTC. The V and J genes are TRBV6-5 and TRBJ2-1, with 9 bases matching TRBD1. The CDR3 is 15 residues long. The V segment lost 6 bases and the J segment 4 bases; nucleotides outside the gene matches: 7. Germline loops: CDR1 MNHEY, CDR2 SVGAGI.

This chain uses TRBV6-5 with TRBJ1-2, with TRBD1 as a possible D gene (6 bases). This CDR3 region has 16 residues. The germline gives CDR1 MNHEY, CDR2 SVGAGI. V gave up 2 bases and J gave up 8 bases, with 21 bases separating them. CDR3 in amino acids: CASSYGHGQRRRGYTF. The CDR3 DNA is TGTGCCAGCAGTTACGGGCACGGACAGCGGCGGAGAGGCTACACCTTC.

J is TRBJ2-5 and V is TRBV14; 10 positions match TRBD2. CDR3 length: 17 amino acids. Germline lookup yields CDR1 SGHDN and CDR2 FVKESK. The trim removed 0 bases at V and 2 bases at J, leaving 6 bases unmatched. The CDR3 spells CASSQEGGLARQETQYF. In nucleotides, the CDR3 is TGTGCCAGCAGCCAAGAGGGGGGACTAGCGAGACAAGAGACCCAGTACTTC.

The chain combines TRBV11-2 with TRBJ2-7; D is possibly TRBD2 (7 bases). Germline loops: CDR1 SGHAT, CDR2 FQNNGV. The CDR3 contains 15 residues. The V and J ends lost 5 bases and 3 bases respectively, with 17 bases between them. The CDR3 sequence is CASSRGGGLNYEQYF. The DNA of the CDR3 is TGTGCCAGCAGCCGTGGCGGGGGCCTTAACTACGAGCAGTACTTC.

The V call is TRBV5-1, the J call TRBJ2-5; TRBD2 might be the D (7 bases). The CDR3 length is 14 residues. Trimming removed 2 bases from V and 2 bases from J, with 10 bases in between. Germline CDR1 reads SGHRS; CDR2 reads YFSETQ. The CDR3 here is CASSLQGGQETQYF. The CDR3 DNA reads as TGCGCCAGCAGCTTACAGGGAGGGCAAGAGACCCAGTACTTC.

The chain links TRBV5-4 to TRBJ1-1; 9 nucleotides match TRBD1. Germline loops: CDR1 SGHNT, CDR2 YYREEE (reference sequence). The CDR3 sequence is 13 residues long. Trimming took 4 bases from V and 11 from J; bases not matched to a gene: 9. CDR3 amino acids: CASSRDREGSAFF. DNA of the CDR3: TGTGCCAGCAGCCGGGACAGGGAGGGAAGCGCTTTCTTT.

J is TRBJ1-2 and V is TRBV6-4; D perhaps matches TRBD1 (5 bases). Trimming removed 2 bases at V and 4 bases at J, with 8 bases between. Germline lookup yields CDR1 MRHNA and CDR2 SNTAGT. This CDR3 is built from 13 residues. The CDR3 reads CASSDGQSYGYTF. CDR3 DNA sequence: TGTGCCAGCAGTGACGGACAAAGCTATGGCTACACCTTC.

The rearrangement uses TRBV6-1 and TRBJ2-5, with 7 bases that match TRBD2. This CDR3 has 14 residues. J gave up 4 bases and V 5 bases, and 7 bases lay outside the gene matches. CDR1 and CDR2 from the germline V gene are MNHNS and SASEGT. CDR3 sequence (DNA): TGTGCCAGCAGTATACAGCGGGGAGGAGAGACCCAGTACTTC. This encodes CASSIQRGGETQYF.

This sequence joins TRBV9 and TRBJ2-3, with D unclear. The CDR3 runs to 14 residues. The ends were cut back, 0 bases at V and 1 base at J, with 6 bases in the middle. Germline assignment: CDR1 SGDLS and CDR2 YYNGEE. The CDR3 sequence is CASSVEQRTDTQYF. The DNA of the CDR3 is TGTGCCAGCAGCGTAGAGCAACGCACAGATACGCAGTATTTT.